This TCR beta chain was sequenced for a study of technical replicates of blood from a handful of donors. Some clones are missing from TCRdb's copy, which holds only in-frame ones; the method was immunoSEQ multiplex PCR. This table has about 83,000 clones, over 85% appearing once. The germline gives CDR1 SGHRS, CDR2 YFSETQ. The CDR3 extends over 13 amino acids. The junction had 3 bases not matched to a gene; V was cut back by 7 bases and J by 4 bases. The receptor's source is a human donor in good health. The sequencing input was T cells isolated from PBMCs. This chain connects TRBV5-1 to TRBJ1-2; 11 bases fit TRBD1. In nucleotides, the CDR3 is TGCGCCAGCCGGGGACAGGGGGTCTATGGCTACACCTTC. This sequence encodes CASRGQGVYGYTF.